Below, 22 T cell receptor beta chains from the same sample are listed, as sequenced in a study of blood T cells in healthy people across ages. Primers used in a second PCR of about 6 to 12 cycles were a sample-barcoded 5' primer and a J-beta primer mix. From the 5' RACE reads, TCRdb called clonotypes with MiXCR, one entry per CDR3 protein. Of under 1,100,000 distinct CDR3 sequences in the sample, approximately 25% were seen once. These sequences were also reported in another study, on T cells of mothers and their children.

The sequencing input was blood. These receptors all stem from a girl aged 2 to 9 in good health.

This rearrangement joins TRBV5-1 to TRBJ1-1, with unresolved D. The germline CDR1 and CDR2 sequences are SGHRS and YFSETQ. Trimming cost V 2 bases and J 3 bases, with 14 bases left between them. The length of the CDR3 is 15 residues. The CDR3 coding sequence is TGCGCCAGCAGCTTTGACGGCCTTTTAGACACTGAAGCTTTCTTT. Translated, it gives CASSFDGLLDTEAFF.

This clonotype turned up a few times. The gene calls are TRBV12-3 or TRBV12-4 and TRBJ2-1, with 8 bases fitting TRBD2. The DNA end is a closer match to TRBJ2-5, so the J assignment may be wrong. This CDR3 contains 14 residues. In DNA form, the CDR3 reads TGTGCCAGCAGTTACGCGGGGGGCATAGAGACCCAGTACTTC. Amino acid sequence: CASSYAGGIETQYF.

The CDR3 region is CASSLSQGADTQYF. CDR3 DNA: TGTGCCAGCAGTTTATCCCAGGGGGCAGATACGCAGTATTTT. This rearrangement joins TRBV28 to TRBJ2-3, with 7 bases fitting TRBD1. The germline CDR1 and CDR2 sequences are MDHEN and SYDVKM. The CDR3 is 14 amino acids. The trim removed 1 base at V and 4 bases at J, leaving 2 bases unmatched.

This clonotype appeared a few times. The CDR3 DNA is TGTGCCAGCAGTTACGTGGGGGCTCATCAGCCCCAGCATTTT. Translating gives CASSYVGAHQPQHF. The rearrangement joins TRBV6-6 to TRBJ1-5; possibly TRBD1 for D (6 bases). Germline lookup yields CDR1 MNHNY and CDR2 SVGAGI (reference sequence). The CDR3 sequence is 14 residues long. V was trimmed by 2 bases and J by 5 bases, leaving 10 bases between them.

V and J are TRBV20-1 and TRBJ1-2; 7 bases line up with TRBD1. Germline CDR1 DFQATT, CDR2 SNEGSKA (reference sequence). Germline trimming cut 0 bases from V and 2 bases from J; bases unmatched to any gene: 3. CDR3 length equals 14 residues. The CDR3 region has the DNA TGCAGTGCTAGAGATCAGGGACAGAACTATGGCTACACCTTC. This codes for CSARDQGQNYGYTF.

A few counts support this clonotype. One end of the junction does not line up with germline, which may come from a read error. This chain uses TRBV20-1 with TRBJ2-7, with D possibly being TRBD2 (6 bases). The CDR3 length is 13 residues. Germline V gene data show CDR1 as DFQATT and CDR2 as SNEGSKA (reference sequence). CDR3 residues: CSARISGAYEQCF. The CDR3 DNA is TGCAGTGCTAGAATATCGGGAGCCTACGAGCAGTGCTTC.

The rearrangement links TRBV12-3 or TRBV12-4 to TRBJ2-1; weak D call: TRBD2 (5 bases). The CDR3 runs 15 residues. V lost 3 bases to trimming and J lost 3 bases, with 12 bases between them. The CDR3 DNA follows: TGTGCCAGCAGTTTGAGGGTAGCCTACTACAATGAGCAGTTCTTC. It is translated as CASSLRVAYYNEQFF.

The chain combines TRBV5-4 with TRBJ2-1; D possibly corresponds to TRBD1 (5 bases). V was trimmed by 2 bases and J by 2 bases, leaving 11 bases between them. The CDR3 runs to 15 residues. CDR1 is SGHNT and CDR2 is YYREEE in the germline V gene (reference sequence). The CDR3 coding sequence is TGTGCCAGCAGCTTACTCAGGGTCGCCTACAATGAGCAGTTCTTC. Amino acid sequence: CASSLLRVAYNEQFF.

The chain carries TRBV11-2 and TRBJ1-1; no clear D gene. The V gene's germline CDR1 is SGHAT and CDR2 FQNNGV. This CDR3 spans 14 amino acids. Trimming stripped 4 bases from V and 2 bases from J, with 11 bases between. CDR3 region: CASSSLPGNTEAFF. CDR3 nucleotide sequence: TGTGCCAGCAGCTCCCTCCCTGGAAACACTGAAGCTTTCTTT.

The rearrangement joins TRBV18 to TRBJ1-2; weak D call: TRBD1 (5 bases). V dropped 4 bases and J dropped 8 bases, with 23 bases sitting between them. Germline loops: CDR1 KGHSH, CDR2 LQKENI. CDR3 length: 16 residues. The CDR3 reads CASSRIIGTALGGYTF. The DNA of the CDR3 is TGTGCCAGCTCACGAATAATCGGGACGGCCTTAGGGGGCTACACCTTC.

A few counts support this clonotype. The CDR3 is CASSFLSDQPQHF. CDR3 coding DNA: TGCGCCAGCAGCTTCCTGTCGGATCAGCCCCAGCATTTT. This rearrangement joins TRBV5-1 to TRBJ1-5; D is ambiguous. V gave up 2 bases and J gave up 5 bases, with 8 bases separating them. Germline CDR1 is SGHRS and CDR2 is YFSETQ. The CDR3 covers 13 residues. The variable domain in full, completed from reference TRBV5-1 and TRBJ1-5, reads KAGVTQTPRYLIKTRGQQVTLSCSPISGHRSVSWYQQTPGQGLQFLFEYFSETQRNKGNFPGRFSGRQFSNSRSEMNVSTLELGDSALYLCASSFLSDQPQHFGDGTRLSIL.

There are a few counts of this clonotype. The rearrangement joins TRBV5-1 to TRBJ2-7; D unclear. The V end was cut by 2 bases, the J end by 9 bases, with 12 bases between. Germline values: CDR1 SGHRS, CDR2 YFSETQ. CDR3 length equals 12 residues. CDR3 in DNA: TGCGCCAGCAGCTTCCCGGACGGTAGGCAGTACTTC. It is translated as CASSFPDGRQYF. Together with reference TRBV5-1 and TRBJ2-7, the CDR3 gives the full variable domain: KAGVTQTPRYLIKTRGQQVTLSCSPISGHRSVSWYQQTPGQGLQFLFEYFSETQRNKGNFPGRFSGRQFSNSRSEMNVSTLELGDSALYLCASSFPDGRQYFGPGTRLTVT.

This clonotype was seen more than once but under ten times. The chain has TRBV27 and TRBJ2-1; D ambiguous. The CDR3 runs 15 residues. Between the trimmed V and J ends, which lost 3 bases and 3 bases, there was a span of 12 bases. Germline CDR1 is MNHEY and CDR2 is SMNVEV (reference sequence). The chain's CDR3 is CASSFLQINYNEQFF. Written as DNA, the CDR3 is TGTGCCAGCAGTTTTCTACAGATCAACTACAATGAGCAGTTCTTC.

This clonotype was detected a few times. The chain links TRBV20-1 to TRBJ1-4; D might be TRBD1 (5 bases). Between the trimmed V and J ends, which lost 3 bases and 10 bases, there was a span of 15 bases. CDR1 is DFQATT, CDR2 SNEGSKA, per germline (reference sequence). The length of the CDR3 is 13 residues. The CDR3 loop reads CSASVQGGVKLFF. The CDR3 DNA is TGCAGTGCTAGCGTGCAGGGAGGGGTAAAACTGTTTTTT.

This clonotype was seen a few times. The chain links TRBV20-1 to TRBJ2-4; 10 bases agree with TRBD2. This CDR3 is built from 17 residues. Trimming at V came to 5 bases and at J to 0 bases, leaving 10 bases not matched to a gene. Germline V gives CDR1 DFQATT, CDR2 SNEGSKA (reference sequence). The CDR3 sequence is CSAHRQAGGIAKNIQYF. The CDR3 bases are TGCAGTGCTCACCGGCAAGCGGGAGGGATAGCCAAAAACATTCAGTACTTC.

This clonotype has a handful of counts. The chain recombines TRBV11-2 with TRBJ2-3; TRBD2 might be the D (5 bases). Per germline, CDR1 SGHAT and CDR2 FQNNGV. This CDR3 comprises 17 residues. The ends were cut back, 5 bases at V and 3 bases at J, with 21 bases in the middle. CDR3 in DNA: TGTGCCAGCAGCCAACGAGAAACTAGAGGATCTACAGATACGCAGTATTTT. Its translation: CASSQRETRGSTDTQYF.

This clonotype was recorded at least ten times. The rearrangement joins TRBV11-2 to TRBJ2-5, with 9 positions matching TRBD2. Germline V gene lookup returns CDR1 SGHAT and CDR2 FQNNGV. Losses at the gene ends were 4 bases for V and 5 bases for J; bases not matched to a gene: 5. This CDR3 comprises 14 residues. CDR3 DNA sequence: TGTGCCAGCAGCTACCCCCTAGCGGGGGAGACCCAGTACTTC. Translation gives CASSYPLAGETQYF.

The rearrangement uses TRBV20-1 and TRBJ2-7; D remains ambiguous. This CDR3 has 13 amino acids. The germline gives CDR1 DFQATT, CDR2 SNEGSKA (reference sequence). V was trimmed by 5 bases and J by 1 base, leaving 12 bases between them. CDR3 DNA sequence: TGCAGTGCTCCGAATCCAAAATCCTACGAGCAGTACTTC. Translation gives CSAPNPKSYEQYF.

CDR3 nucleotides: TGTGCCAGCAGCTTGGTCTTGCCAGGGGCCCACACTGAAGCTTTCTTT. Its translation: CASSLVLPGAHTEAFF. J is TRBJ1-1 and V is TRBV5-6; a possible D gene is TRBD1 (6 bases). This CDR3 spans 16 amino acids. Germline V gene lookup returns CDR1 SGHDT and CDR2 YYEEEE. V gave up 0 bases and J gave up 3 bases, with 15 bases separating them.

The chain is built from TRBV20-1 and TRBJ1-2; D gene unclear. CDR1 is DFQATT and CDR2 is SNEGSKA in the germline V gene (reference sequence). This CDR3 is 12 amino acids long. CDR3: CNATTRGYGYTF. CDR3 DNA sequence: TGCAATGCCACAACACGAGGATATGGCTACACCTTC.

This clonotype was counted between two and nine times. The V call is TRBV6-2 or TRBV6-3, the J call TRBJ2-4; D may be TRBD1 (5 bases). Trimming removed 5 bases at V and 11 bases at J, with 22 bases between. The germline V gene has CDR1 MNHEY and CDR2 SVGEGT. The CDR3 spans 15 residues. The CDR3 protein is CASSTRKQGLVVQYF. For the CDR3, the DNA is TGTGCCAGCAGTACGCGAAAGCAGGGTCTGGTCGTTCAGTACTTC.

CDR3 region: CSVESRDSYEQYF. Here the CDR3 DNA reads TGCAGCGTTGAGTCGCGGGACTCCTACGAGCAGTACTTC. This chain connects TRBV29-1 to TRBJ2-7, with D perhaps TRBD2 (6 bases). Germline V gives CDR1 SQVTM, CDR2 ANQGSEA. CDR3 length: 13 residues. The ends were cut back, 3 bases at V and 0 bases at J, with 9 bases in the middle.